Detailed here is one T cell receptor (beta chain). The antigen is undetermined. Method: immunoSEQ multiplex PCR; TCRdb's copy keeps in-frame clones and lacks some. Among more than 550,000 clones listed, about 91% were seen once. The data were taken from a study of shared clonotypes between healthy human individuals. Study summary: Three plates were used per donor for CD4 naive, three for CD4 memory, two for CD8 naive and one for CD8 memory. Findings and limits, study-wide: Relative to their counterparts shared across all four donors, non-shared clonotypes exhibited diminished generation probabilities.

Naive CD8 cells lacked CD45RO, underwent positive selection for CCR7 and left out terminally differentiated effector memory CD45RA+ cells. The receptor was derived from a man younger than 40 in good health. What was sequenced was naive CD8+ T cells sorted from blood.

The CDR3 loop reads CASSLQRGQPQHF. In DNA, the CDR3 is TGTGCCAGTAGTCTTCAGAGGGGACAGCCCCAGCATTTT. The chain uses TRBV19 and TRBJ1-5, with D possibly being TRBD1 (5 bases). V lost 5 bases and J lost 7, with 12 bases in between. The CDR3 consists of 13 residues. Germline V gene sequence: CDR1 LNHDA, CDR2 SQIVND (reference sequence). The full variable domain, completed using reference TRBV19 and TRBJ1-5, is DGGITQSPKYLFRKEGQNVTLSCEQNLNHDAMYWYRQDPGQGLRLIYYSQIVNDFQKGDIAEGYSVSREKKESFPLTVTSAQKNPTAFYLCASSLQRGQPQHFGDGTRLSIL.